The TCR beta chain described here comes from a study of T cells in tuberculosis. With 3 bases removed from V and 2 bases from J, the gap between germline ends came to 8 bases. Germline CDR1 MNHNS, CDR2 SASEGT. This CDR3 is built from 13 residues. After thawing and overnight rest, PBMC were stained with GMM-loaded CD1B tetramer, viability dye and anti-CD3 for sorting. The lipid loaded on the CD1B tetramers was C32 glucose monomycolate from Rhodococcus equi. Tetramer-negative cells, around 100,000 per donor, were also sorted. Sequencing of TCR-alpha and TCR-beta chains was unpaired. Produced via immunoSEQ multiplex PCR; TCRdb's table is partial and in-frame only. The sample carries 50,000 to 65,000 clones, approximately 91% recorded once. Broader study findings: T cells binding CD1B-GMM tetramer weakly possibly escaped the sort.

This chain connects TRBV6-1 to TRBJ2-7; D not certain. This receptor was identified in an adult woman with latent tuberculosis. Material for sequencing was CD1b-GMM tetramer-negative cells sorted from PBMCs. CDR3 in amino acids: CASSDQDTYEQYF. The CDR3 DNA is TGTGCCAGCAGTGACCAGGATACCTACGAGCAGTACTTC.